The clone carrying this T cell receptor beta chain was picked up a small number of times. Its antigen is not known. The sample comes from a study of beta chain features in type 1 diabetes. Study-wide background: Healthy donors and patients showed comparable age, gender and cell yields. Researchers looked at some 110 million sorted cells across all samples. Study outcomes and limitations: A definitive answer on HLA type influencing TCRB rearrangement was not reached here. With patients and controls alike, PCR might favor shorter templates to an equal degree.

Germline V lookup: CDR1 MNHEY, CDR2 SVGAGI. Trimming took 6 bases from V and 2 from J, leaving 17 bases between them. This CDR3 comprises 15 residues. cDNA synthesis used the whole RNA isolate, giving expressed TCRB sequences. Using immunoSEQ multiplex PCR, the repertoire was profiled, and TCRdb retains in-frame clones only, with some absent. The sample includes around 500,000 clones, roughly an eighth of them seen just once. The clonotype comes from a woman aged 18 to 35 in good health. The sample taken for sequencing was naive CD4+ T cells from blood. The chain employs TRBV6-5 and TRBJ2-7; D might be TRBD1 (5 bases). The CDR3 DNA reads TGTGCCAGCAGCGACGGGCAGGGCATCACCTACGAGCAGTACTTC. It encodes CASSDGQGITYEQYF.